This T cell receptor (beta chain) was sequenced in a study of OX40 agonist ivuxolimab in advanced cancers. Study summary: Participants could have had prior anti-PD-1, anti-PD-L1 or anti-CTLA-4 therapy, and roughly 39% had some.

Regarding this clone: What it binds is unknown.

Here immunoSEQ multiplex PCR was the method, and the copy in TCRdb shows in-frame clones only, minus some. Among 41,000 or so clones, about 87% were seen once, and the ten largest hold roughly 3.9%. Study-level findings and limits: CD8+ T cells were the subset that, on average, had more expanded clones than CD4+.

The ends lost 1 base at V and 6 bases at J; junction bases unmatched: 9. The germline CDR1 and CDR2 sequences are ENHRY and SYGVKD. This CDR3 is built from 16 residues. The sequencing used CD4+ or CD8+ T cells sorted from blood, collected in a trial of the OX40 agonist ivuxolimab. The V gene is TRBV10-3, the J gene TRBJ1-1, with 9 nucleotides matching TRBD1. The receptor comes from an adult with an advanced solid tumor such as melanoma, head and neck, liver or kidney cancer. The CDR3, as DNA: TGTGCCATCAGTGAGTACCCGGGACAGGGTTACCCTGAAGCTTTCTTT. This sequence encodes CAISEYPGQGYPEAFF.